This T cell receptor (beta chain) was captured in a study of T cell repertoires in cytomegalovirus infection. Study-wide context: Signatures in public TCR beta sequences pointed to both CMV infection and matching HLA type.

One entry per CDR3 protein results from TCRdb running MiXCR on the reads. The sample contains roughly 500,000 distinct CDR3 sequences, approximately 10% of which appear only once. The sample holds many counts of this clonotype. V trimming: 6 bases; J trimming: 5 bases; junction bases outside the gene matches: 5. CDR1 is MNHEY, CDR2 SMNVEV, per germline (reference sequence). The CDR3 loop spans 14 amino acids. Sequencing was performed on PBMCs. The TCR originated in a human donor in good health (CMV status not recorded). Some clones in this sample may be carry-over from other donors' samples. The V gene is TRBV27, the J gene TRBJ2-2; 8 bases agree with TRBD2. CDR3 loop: CASRRAGGTGELFF. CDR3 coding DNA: TGTGCCAGCAGGAGGGCGGGAGGTACCGGGGAGCTGTTTTTT.